Given below is one TCR delta chain in context. The sample holds other DNA sequences that translate to the same CDR3. This entry is derived from a study of gamma-delta T cells after stem cell transplantation. TCRdb re-called clones from the RT-PCR reads using CATT. The repertoire consists of thousands of delta-chain clones, with 9% to 13% occurring once and the leading ten covering around 3.3%. The material sequenced was gamma-delta T cells. The receptor's source is a human donor. It is not recorded whose cells these are; they may come from a transplant donor.

CDR3 bases: TGTGCAGCAAGCGTTGTTCCCTTCCGTGTGGGATACGGCACCACCGATAAACTCATCTTT. This encodes CAASVVPFRVGYGTTDKLIF. The rearrangement joins TRAV29/DV5 to TRDJ1; TRDD3 matches 8 bases. This CDR3 has 20 amino acids. J lost 1 base, V lost 0 bases, and 20 bases had no gene match. CDR1 and CDR2 from the germline V gene are NSMFDY and ISSIKDK.